This T cell receptor beta chain is from a study of blood T cell repertoires in COVID-19 (TCRdb year 2020). With respect to the entire study: Samples from collaborators originated in the United States, Italy and Spain and spanned both the acute and convalescent phases of COVID-19. The dataset comprised deeply sampled blood TCRbeta repertoires from subjects exposed to, actively infected with, or recovered from COVID-19. Where HLA class I and class II types were available, the types were taken from metadata supplied by the sample provider, not from assay-based typing. The sample metadata nearly always contained a de-identified subject ID, COVID-19 status, age in years and sex. The prospective study material was composed of cDNA or gDNA derived from T cells, B-cell-depleted T cells, or PBMCs. The repertoires were made available in a free public database intended to serve as a resource for research on the immune response to SARS-CoV-2. Samples came from the ongoing ImmuneRACE study (first 160 participants) plus 1,254 subjects from 6 global collaborators. The research as a whole found: Clinical and demographic metadata were provided uncurated, with the amount varying by source and participant.

This clone was recorded once. Its antigen remains unidentified. No clone much larger than this one lies a single base away; base qualities are absent. V is reduced by 7 bases and J by 2 bases, leaving a spacing of 6 bases between them. Based on the germline V gene, the CDR1 and CDR2 sequences are MNHEY and SVGAGI. Including cysteine and phenylalanine, the CDR3 has 11 amino acids. Here the CDR3 DNA is all that survives: 33 bases in frame from base 1. Enrolling through a virtual design, the prospective study's participants ranged in age from about 18 to 89 years and lived across 20 to 25 United States geographic areas. Cohort assignment in the prospective study relied on participant-reported clinical history from a screening survey and a study questionnaire. Each participant in the prospective study had whole blood, serum and a nasopharyngeal or oropharyngeal swab collected by mobile phlebotomists. Participants in the prospective study had the option to provide additional blood draws and questionnaires over a roughly two-month period. Prospective study blood samples were shipped either frozen or at room temperature before DNA extraction.

TCRbeta CDR3 regions were amplified from genomic DNA using the immunoSEQ Assay, a bias-controlled multiplex PCR. Per the original workflow: The number of nucleated cells in each sample was estimated by amplification of reference gene primers within the assay. To quantify the absolute abundance of each unique TCRbeta CDR3 rearrangement, sequence reads were collapsed and filtered. Productive Simpson clonality was computed per sample as the square root of Simpson's diversity index over productive rearrangements. In its TCRdb copy, this immuneACCESS table keeps in-frame sequences only and misses some clones. Where compared with another copy, unresolved V genes explain less than half of these, and the others have no known cause. The DNA gave D and trimming, while V, J and clone size come from that table. Counted in this sample were about 200,000 clones; 70% to 90% of them appeared once. The ten largest clones capture 3% to 4% of the sample.

The sequence joins TRBV6-5 to TRBJ2-7; no D gene is confidently identified. This sequence was found in a woman between 40 and 55 years old with acute COVID-19. Sequencing was done on a sample of PBMCs or T cells enriched from blood (not recorded which). The CDR3 region has the sequence CASTSAYEQYF. The sequenced DNA: TGTGCCAGCACCTCAGCCTACGAGCAGTACTTC.